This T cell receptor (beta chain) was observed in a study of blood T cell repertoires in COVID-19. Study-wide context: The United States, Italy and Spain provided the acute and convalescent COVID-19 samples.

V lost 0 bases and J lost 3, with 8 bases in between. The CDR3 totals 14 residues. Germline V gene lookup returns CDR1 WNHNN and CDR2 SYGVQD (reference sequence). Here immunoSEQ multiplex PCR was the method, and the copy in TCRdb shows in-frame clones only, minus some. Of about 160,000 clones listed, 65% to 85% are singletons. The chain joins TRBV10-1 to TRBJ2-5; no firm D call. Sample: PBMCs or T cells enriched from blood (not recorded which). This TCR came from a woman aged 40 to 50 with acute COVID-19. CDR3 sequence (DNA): TGCGCCAGCAGTGAGTCACCGGTGAAAGAGACCCAGTACTTC. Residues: CASSESPVKETQYF.